This T cell receptor beta chain appears in the sequencing data of a study of shared clonotypes between healthy human individuals. The CDR3 sequence is 14 residues long. Germline-derived CDR1 and CDR2 are MNHEY and SMNVEV (reference sequence). In this sample, this clone turned up once. A read error is likely here: a far larger clone is one base away. Generated by immunoSEQ multiplex PCR, the TCRdb table keeps only in-frame clones and is missing some. Of hundreds of thousands of clones listed, around 75% were seen once; the top ten hold around 13%. V gene TRBV27 combines with J gene TRBJ1-4; TRBD1 agrees at 10 bases. This sequence originates from a woman between 40 and 50 years old in good health. Some clones in this sample may be carry-over from other donors' samples. Sample: PBMCs. The CDR3: CASSRQGALEELFF. The DNA of the CDR3 is TGTGCCAGCAGTAGACAGGGGGCGCTTGAAGAACTGTTTTTT.